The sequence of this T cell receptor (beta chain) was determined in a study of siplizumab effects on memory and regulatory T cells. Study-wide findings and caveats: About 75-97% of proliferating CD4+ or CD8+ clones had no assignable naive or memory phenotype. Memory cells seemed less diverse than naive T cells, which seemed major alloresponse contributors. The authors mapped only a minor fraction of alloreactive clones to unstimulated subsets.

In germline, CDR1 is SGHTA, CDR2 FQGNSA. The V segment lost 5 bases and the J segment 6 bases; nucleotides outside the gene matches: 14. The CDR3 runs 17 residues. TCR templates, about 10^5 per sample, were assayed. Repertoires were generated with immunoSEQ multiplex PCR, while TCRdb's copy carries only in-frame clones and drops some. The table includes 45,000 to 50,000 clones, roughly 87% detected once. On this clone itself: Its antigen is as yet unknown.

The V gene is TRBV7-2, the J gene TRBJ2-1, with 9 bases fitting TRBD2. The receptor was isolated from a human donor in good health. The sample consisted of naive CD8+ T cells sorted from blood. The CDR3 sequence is CASSRPRSVAGVNEQFF. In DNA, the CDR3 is TGTGCCAGCAGCCGCCCCCGGTCCGTAGCGGGGGTCAATGAGCAGTTCTTC.